What follows are 24 T cell receptor beta chains derived from one specimen sequenced in a study of blood T cell repertoires in COVID-19. Data came from immunoSEQ multiplex PCR; TCRdb stores just in-frame clones and leaves some out. The table includes 25,000 or so clones, about 80% detected once. Sequencing was performed on peripheral blood. These receptors came from a man aged 70 or older with active COVID-19.

V is TRBV19 and J is TRBJ2-5; 11 bases are shared with TRBD2. The CDR3 totals 16 residues. V was clipped by 5 bases and J by 4 bases; unmatched bases: 9. Per the germline V gene, CDR1 is LNHDA and CDR2 is SQIVND (reference sequence). The CDR3 DNA reads as TGTGCCAGTAGTCCCGGGGTACTAGCGGGGGCAGAGACCCAGTACTTC. Translated, it gives CASSPGVLAGAETQYF.

This chain connects TRBV30 to TRBJ2-1; D gene uncertain. The V end was cut by 2 bases, the J end by 1 base, with 12 bases between. Germline CDR1 GTSNPN, CDR2 SVGIG (reference sequence). The CDR3 consists of 15 residues. CDR3 DNA sequence: TGTGCCTGGAGTACGGGTCGTTTGTCCTACAATGAGCAGTTCTTC. Its protein product is CAWSTGRLSYNEQFF.

The chain combines TRBV3-1 (or the pseudogene TRBV3-2) with TRBJ1-1, with a possible D match to TRBD1 (6 bases). From germline, CDR1 is LGHDT and CDR2 YNNKEL (reference sequence). The CDR3 sequence is 13 residues long. Trimming took 4 bases from V and 10 from J, leaving 16 bases between them. In DNA form, the CDR3 reads TGTGCCAGCAGCCCTAACCGGGACACCGCAGCTTTCTTT. It translates to CASSPNRDTAAFF.

The V call is TRBV5-4, the J call TRBJ2-3; 16 bases are a match to TRBD2. Trimming removed 4 bases from V and 1 base from J; junction bases left unmatched: 6. The CDR3 runs to 18 residues. Germline lookup yields CDR1 SGHNT and CDR2 YYREEE (reference sequence). The CDR3 nucleotides are TGTGCCAGCAGCGACGGGACTAGCGGGAGGGTTGGCACAGATACGCAGTATTTT. Protein: CASSDGTSGRVGTDTQYF.

The J gene is TRBJ2-3, the V gene TRBV5-1; D is unclear. The CDR3 covers 14 residues. The germline V gene encodes CDR1 SGHRS and CDR2 YFSETQ. The ends were cut back, 2 bases at V and 2 bases at J, with 9 bases in the middle. The DNA of the CDR3 is TGCGCCAGCAGCTTTGGGCCCGCCACAGATACGCAGTATTTT. Encoded protein: CASSFGPATDTQYF.

V is TRBV12-5 and J is TRBJ1-2; unclear D gene. V lost 1 base and J lost 4, with 4 bases in between. Germline V gives CDR1 LGHNT, CDR2 FRNRAP. The CDR3 has 12 residues. CDR3 bases: TGTGCTAGTGGTTTGGACACCTATGGCTACACCTTC. Protein sequence: CASGLDTYGYTF. Full variable domain (outside the CDR3, taken from reference TRBV12-5 and TRBJ1-2): DARVTQTPRHKVTEMGQEVTMRCQPILGHNTVFWYRQTMMQGLELLAYFRNRAPLDDSGMPKDRFSAEMPDATLATLKIQPSEPRDSAVYFCASGLDTYGYTFGSGTRLTVV.

The rearrangement links TRBV18 to TRBJ1-5, with a weak D call TRBD1 (6 bases). Germline CDR1 is KGHSH and CDR2 is LQKENI. The CDR3 covers 15 residues. Between the trimmed V and J ends, which lost 4 bases and 2 bases, there was a span of 12 bases. CDR3 in amino acids: CASSLSGVGNQPQHF. DNA of the CDR3: TGTGCCAGCTCACTCTCAGGGGTCGGCAATCAGCCCCAGCATTTT.

The chain is built from TRBV21-1 and TRBJ2-7; the D segment call TRBD2 is taken from the table without a DNA check. TRBV21-1 is noted as a pseudogene. This CDR3 contains 17 residues. CDR3 sequence reads: CASSKVRGAREIHEQYF. CDR3 DNA sequence: TGTGCCAGCAGCAAAGTCCGGGGAGCTAGAGAAATACACGAGCAGTACTTC.

CDR3 nucleotide sequence: TGTGCCAGCAGCAAAGGGGTACAGGTAAGCACAGATACGCAGTATTTT. It translates to CASSKGVQVSTDTQYF. The V and J genes are TRBV21-1 and TRBJ2-3; no DNA check was done on the table's D call, TRBD1. TRBV21-1 is assigned pseudogene status. This CDR3 region has 16 residues.

This clone has a handful of counts. V is TRBV12-3 or TRBV12-4 and J is TRBJ1-1; no clear D. This CDR3 has 11 residues. Trimming shortened V by 3 bases and J by 9 bases, and 8 bases separated the two germline ends. DNA of the CDR3: TGTGCCAGCAGTTTTGGCCAGAAAGCTTTCTTT. This sequence encodes CASSFGQKAFF.

This clone has a handful of counts. The chain has TRBV30 and TRBJ2-7, with TRBD2 as a possible D gene (5 bases). Between the trimmed V and J ends, which lost 0 bases and 3 bases, there was a span of 24 bases. Germline V gene data show CDR1 as GTSNPN and CDR2 as SVGIG (reference sequence). The CDR3 spans 18 residues. This CDR3 reads CAWSVSPSGMPLDYEQYF. DNA of the CDR3: TGTGCCTGGAGTGTAAGTCCAAGCGGTATGCCCCTAGACTACGAGCAGTACTTC.

The rearrangement links TRBV5-1 to TRBJ1-1; D not resolved. CDR3 length: 12 residues. V lost 3 bases and J lost 11, with 14 bases in between. The germline gives CDR1 SGHRS, CDR2 YFSETQ. CDR3 loop: CASSSTRGVAFF. The DNA of the CDR3 is TGCGCCAGCAGCTCCACCCGAGGTGTCGCTTTCTTT.

This chain joins TRBV30 and TRBJ1-2, with a possible D match to TRBD1 (5 bases). The germline CDR1 and CDR2 sequences are GTSNPN and SVGIG (reference sequence). Trimming stripped 5 bases from V and 8 bases from J, with 18 bases between. This CDR3 region has 13 residues. The CDR3 DNA sequence: TGTGCCTGGCGAGAGGGGCCGCAGTGGGGCTACACCTTC. The encoded protein is CAWREGPQWGYTF.

This clone was seen a handful of times. The V and J genes are TRBV7-9 and TRBJ2-4; tentative D call: TRBD1 (5 bases). The CDR3 contains 13 residues. Germline V gene data show CDR1 as SEHNR and CDR2 as FQNEAQ (reference sequence). Trimming took 3 bases from V and 7 from J, leaving 10 bases between them. The CDR3 protein is CASSLGQGNIQYF. DNA for the CDR3: TGTGCCAGCAGCTTGGGCCAGGGCAACATTCAGTACTTC.

The V and J genes are TRBV6-4 and TRBJ2-7, with a weak D call TRBD2 (5 bases). V was shortened by 8 bases and J by 3 bases, with 14 bases between the two germline ends. The CDR3 has 13 residues. Germline V gene lookup returns CDR1 MRHNA and CDR2 SNTAGT. The CDR3 reads CASHRGGNYEQYF. CDR3 DNA: TGTGCCAGCCATCGGGGTGGGAACTACGAGCAGTACTTC.

The V call is TRBV7-9, the J call TRBJ2-1; 10 nucleotides match TRBD2. The CDR3 contains 18 residues. Trimming took 1 base from V and 12 from J; bases not matched to a gene: 18. CDR1 and CDR2 (germline): SEHNR, FQNEAQ (reference sequence). CDR3 region: CASSLGDRLASGSFGQFF. The CDR3 DNA follows: TGTGCCAGCAGCTTAGGGGATCGATTGGCTAGCGGGAGCTTTGGGCAGTTCTTC.

The rearrangement links TRBV30 to TRBJ1-1; D unresolved. The germline V gene has CDR1 GTSNPN and CDR2 SVGIG (reference sequence). V was trimmed by 3 bases and J by 0 bases, leaving 11 bases between them. The CDR3 covers 14 residues. The CDR3 nucleotides read TGTGCCTGGAGGAGCGGCAGATTGAACACTGAAGCTTTCTTT. Its translation is CAWRSGRLNTEAFF.

The genes are TRBV6-5 and TRBJ1-5, with D possibly being TRBD1 (6 bases). Germline-derived CDR1 and CDR2 are MNHEY and SVGAGI. The V gene lost 6 bases and the J gene lost 4 bases, with 13 bases spanning the gap. The CDR3 has 14 amino acids. As DNA, the CDR3 is TGTGCCAGCAGCCTCGACAGGAAAAATCAGCCCCAGCATTTT. It yields the protein CASSLDRKNQPQHF.

The rearrangement joins TRBV3-1 (or the pseudogene TRBV3-2) to TRBJ2-7, with 12 bases matching TRBD2. Trimming took 3 bases from V and 5 from J; bases not matched to a gene: 2. Germline CDR1 reads LGHDT; CDR2 reads YNNKEL (reference sequence). CDR3 length: 14 amino acids. CDR3 residues: CASSQTSGSHEQYF. The CDR3 region has the DNA TGTGCCAGCAGCCAGACTAGCGGGAGTCACGAGCAGTACTTC.

This rearrangement joins TRBV4-1 to TRBJ1-1; D might be TRBD1 (6 bases). Germline loops: CDR1 MGHRA, CDR2 YSYEKL. This CDR3 contains 15 residues. Trimming pared 0 bases from V and 4 bases from J, leaving 12 bases between. The CDR3, as DNA: TGCGCCAGCAGCCAAGATCCAGGGGTGGGCACTGAAGCTTTCTTT. The encoded protein is CASSQDPGVGTEAFF.

This sequence joins TRBV9 and TRBJ2-1; TRBD1 matches at 8 bases. This CDR3 contains 16 residues. CDR1 and CDR2 from the germline V gene are SGDLS and YYNGEE. After removal of 3 bases from V and 9 bases from J, the junction contained 14 bases not matched to a gene. CDR3 nucleotides: TGTGCCAGCAGCGCCGCCGGGACAGGCGGGGTGGGTGAGCAGTTCTTC. Its protein product is CASSAAGTGGVGEQFF.

V is TRBV19 and J is TRBJ1-4; D possibly corresponds to TRBD1 (6 bases). V dropped 7 bases and J dropped 0 bases, with 12 bases sitting between them. The CDR3 spans 15 residues. Germline CDR1 reads LNHDA; CDR2 reads SQIVND (reference sequence). CDR3 coding DNA: TGTGCCAGTACCGGTGGGACAACAACTAATGAAAAACTGTTTTTT. Amino acids: CASTGGTTTNEKLFF.

This clone was counted once. The chain links TRBV18 to TRBJ1-5; TRBD1 might be the D (6 bases). Per the germline V gene, CDR1 is KGHSH and CDR2 is LQKENI. The CDR3 has 13 residues. The ends were cut back, 3 bases at V and 5 bases at J, with 8 bases in the middle. The DNA of the CDR3 is TGTGCCAGCTCACCGGCAGGGGATCAGCCCCAGCATTTT. Amino acids: CASSPAGDQPQHF.

The rearrangement links TRBV19 to TRBJ1-4; D remains unclear. The CDR3 length is 14 residues. Germline lookup yields CDR1 LNHDA and CDR2 SQIVND (reference sequence). The V gene lost 4 bases and the J gene lost 6 bases, with 12 bases spanning the gap. CDR3 coding DNA: TGTGCCAGTAGTAGACCCTGGAGGGATGAAAAACTGTTTTTT. It encodes CASSRPWRDEKLFF.